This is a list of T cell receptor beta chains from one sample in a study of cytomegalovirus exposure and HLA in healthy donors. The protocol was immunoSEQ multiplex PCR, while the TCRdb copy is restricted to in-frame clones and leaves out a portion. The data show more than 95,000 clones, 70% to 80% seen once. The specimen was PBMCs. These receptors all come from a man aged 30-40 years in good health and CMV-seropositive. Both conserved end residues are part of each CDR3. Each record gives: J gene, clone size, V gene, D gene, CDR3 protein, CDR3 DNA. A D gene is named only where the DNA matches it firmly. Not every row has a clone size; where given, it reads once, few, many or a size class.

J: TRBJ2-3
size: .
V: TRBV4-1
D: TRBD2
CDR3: CASSQALAGGPTDTQYF
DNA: TGCGCCAGCAGCCAAGCCCTAGCGGGGGGCCCCACAGATACGCAGTATTTT

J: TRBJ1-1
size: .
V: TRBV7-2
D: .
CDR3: CASSFKAGATKGEAFF
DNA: TGTGCCAGCAGCTTCAAGGCAGGGGCGACTAAGGGAGAAGCTTTCTTT

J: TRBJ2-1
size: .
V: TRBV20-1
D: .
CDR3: CSARPQFEQFF
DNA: TGCAGTGCTAGACCGCAGTTCGAGCAGTTCTTC

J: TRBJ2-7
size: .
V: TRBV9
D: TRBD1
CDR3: CASSATGDILWEQYF
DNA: TGTGCCAGCAGCGCGACAGGGGATATCCTGTGGGAGCAGTACTTC

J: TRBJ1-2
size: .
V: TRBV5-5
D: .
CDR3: CASSPGLLANYGYTF
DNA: TGTGCCAGCAGCCCAGGACTGTTAGCTAACTATGGCTACACCTTC

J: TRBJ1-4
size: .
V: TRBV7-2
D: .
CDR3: CASSLVPGNTEKLFF
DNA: TGTGCCAGCAGCTTAGTGCCAGGGAATACTGAAAAACTGTTTTTT

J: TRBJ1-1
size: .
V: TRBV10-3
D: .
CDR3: CAISDPGTTTEAFF
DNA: TGTGCCATCAGTGATCCCGGGACAACCACTGAAGCTTTCTTT

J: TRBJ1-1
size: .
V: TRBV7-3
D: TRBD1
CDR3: CASSADRGGEAFF
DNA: TGTGCCAGCAGCGCTGACAGGGGGGGCGAAGCTTTCTTT

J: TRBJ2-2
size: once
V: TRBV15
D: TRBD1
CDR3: CATSRDRGSSGELFF
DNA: TGTGCCACCAGCCGGGACAGGGGGAGTTCCGGGGAGCTGTTTTTT

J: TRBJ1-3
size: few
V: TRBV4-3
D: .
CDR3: CASSQADTSGNTIYF
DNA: TGCGCCAGCAGCCAAGCCGACACCTCTGGAAACACCATATATTTT

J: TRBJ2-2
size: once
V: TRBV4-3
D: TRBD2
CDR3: CASSREIRASGGYWQHTGELFF
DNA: TGCGCCAGCAGCCGCGAAATACGTGCTAGCGGGGGGTATTGGCAACACACCGGGGAGCTGTTTTTT

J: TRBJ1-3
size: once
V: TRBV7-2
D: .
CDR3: CASSLISGNTIYF
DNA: TGTGCCAGCAGCTTAATATCTGGAAACACCATATATTTT

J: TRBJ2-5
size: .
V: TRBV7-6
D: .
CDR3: CASSLSPGVAKTQYF
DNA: TGTGCCAGCAGCTTATCTCCGGGAGTGGCGAAGACCCAGTACTTC

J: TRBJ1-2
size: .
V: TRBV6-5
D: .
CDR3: CASSYGNRVGSYGYTF
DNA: TGTGCCAGCAGTTACGGGAACAGGGTGGGGAGCTATGGCTACACCTTC

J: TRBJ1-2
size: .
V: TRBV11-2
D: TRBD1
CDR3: CASSQGGFYGYTF
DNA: TGTGCCAGCAGCCAAGGGGGCTTCTATGGCTACACCTTC

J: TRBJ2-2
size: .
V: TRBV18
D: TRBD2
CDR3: CASSLAGGPGTGELFF
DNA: TGTGCCAGCTCGCTAGCGGGAGGGCCTGGCACCGGGGAGCTGTTTTTT

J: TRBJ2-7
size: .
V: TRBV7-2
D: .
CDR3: CASRLDRTHYEQYF
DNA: TGTGCCAGCAGACTTGACAGGACCCACTACGAGCAGTACTTC

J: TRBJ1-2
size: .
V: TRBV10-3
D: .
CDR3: CAIRDPSWTSHGYTF
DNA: TGTGCCATCAGGGACCCCTCGTGGACAAGCCATGGCTACACCTTC

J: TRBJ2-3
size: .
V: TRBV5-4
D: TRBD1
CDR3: CASSLDRASTDTQYF
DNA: TGTGCCAGCAGCTTAGACAGGGCTAGCACAGATACGCAGTATTTT

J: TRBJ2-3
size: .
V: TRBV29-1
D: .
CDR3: CSVTKGGVTDTQYF
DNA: TGCAGCGTCACTAAAGGGGGGGTCACAGATACGCAGTATTTT

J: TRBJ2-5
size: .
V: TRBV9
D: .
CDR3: CASSRDWLQETQYF
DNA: TGTGCCAGCAGCCGTGACTGGCTGCAAGAGACCCAGTACTTC

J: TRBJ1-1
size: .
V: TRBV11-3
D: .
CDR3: CASSLGGVGTEAFF
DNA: TGTGCCAGCAGCTTAGGGGGGGTGGGCACTGAAGCTTTCTTT

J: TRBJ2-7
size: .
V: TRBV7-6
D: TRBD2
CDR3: CASGGLAHEQYF
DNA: TGTGCCAGCGGGGGACTAGCCCACGAGCAGTACTTC

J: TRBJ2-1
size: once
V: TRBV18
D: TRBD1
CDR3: CASSPRRQGGDNEQFF
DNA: TGTGCCAGCTCACCTAGACGACAGGGTGGAGACAATGAGCAGTTCTTC

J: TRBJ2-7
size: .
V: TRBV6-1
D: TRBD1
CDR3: CASRTQGAIYEQYF
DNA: TGTGCCAGCAGAACCCAGGGGGCTATCTACGAGCAGTACTTC

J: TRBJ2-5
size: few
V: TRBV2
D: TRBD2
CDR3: CAGRTSGGAGETQYF
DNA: TGTGCCGGAAGGACTAGCGGGGGGGCCGGCGAGACCCAGTACTTC